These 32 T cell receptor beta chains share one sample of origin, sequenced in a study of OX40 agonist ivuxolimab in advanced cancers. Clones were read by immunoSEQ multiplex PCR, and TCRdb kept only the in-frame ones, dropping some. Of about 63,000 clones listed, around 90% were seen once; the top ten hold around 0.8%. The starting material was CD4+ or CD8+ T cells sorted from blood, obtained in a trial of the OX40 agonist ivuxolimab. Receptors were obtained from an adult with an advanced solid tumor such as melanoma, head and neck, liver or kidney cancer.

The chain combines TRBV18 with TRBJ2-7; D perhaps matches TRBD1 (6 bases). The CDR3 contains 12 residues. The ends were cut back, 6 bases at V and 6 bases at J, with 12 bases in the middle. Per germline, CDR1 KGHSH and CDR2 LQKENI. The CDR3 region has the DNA TGTGCCAGCTCCCCGGGACAACCCGAGCAGTACTTC. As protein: CASSPGQPEQYF.

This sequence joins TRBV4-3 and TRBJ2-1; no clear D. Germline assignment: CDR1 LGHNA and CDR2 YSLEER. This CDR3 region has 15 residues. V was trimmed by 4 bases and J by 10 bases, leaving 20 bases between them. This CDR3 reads CASSLRVGPNQEQFF. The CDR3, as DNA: TGCGCCAGCAGCCTTCGGGTTGGCCCCAACCAAGAGCAGTTCTTC.

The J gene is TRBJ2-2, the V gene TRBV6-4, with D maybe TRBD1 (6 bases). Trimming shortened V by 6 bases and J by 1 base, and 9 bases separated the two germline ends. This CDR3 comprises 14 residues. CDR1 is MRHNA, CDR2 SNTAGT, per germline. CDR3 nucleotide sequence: TGTGCCAGCAGGCCAGGGGTGAACACCGGGGAGCTGTTTTTT. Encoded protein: CASRPGVNTGELFF.

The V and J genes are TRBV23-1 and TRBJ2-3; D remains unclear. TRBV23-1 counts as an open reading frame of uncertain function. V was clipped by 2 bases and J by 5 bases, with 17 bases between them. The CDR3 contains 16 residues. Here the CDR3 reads CASSQIYYSFKDTQYF. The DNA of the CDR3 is TGCGCCAGCAGTCAAATTTACTACTCCTTCAAAGATACGCAGTATTTT.

The CDR3 here is CASSYGPYEQYF. The CDR3 DNA follows: TGTGCCAGCAGCTACGGTCCCTACGAGCAGTACTTC. The gene calls are TRBV5-6 and TRBJ2-7; the D is unclear. Germline V CDR1 and CDR2: SGHDT, YYEEEE. The CDR3 contains 12 residues. V gave up 3 bases and J gave up 2 bases, with 6 bases separating them.

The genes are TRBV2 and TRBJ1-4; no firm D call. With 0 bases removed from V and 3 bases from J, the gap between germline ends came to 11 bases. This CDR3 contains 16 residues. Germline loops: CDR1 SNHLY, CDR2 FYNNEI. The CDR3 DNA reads TGTGCCAGCAGTGAAGCGCTGACGGGAGCTAATGAAAAACTGTTTTTT. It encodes CASSEALTGANEKLFF.

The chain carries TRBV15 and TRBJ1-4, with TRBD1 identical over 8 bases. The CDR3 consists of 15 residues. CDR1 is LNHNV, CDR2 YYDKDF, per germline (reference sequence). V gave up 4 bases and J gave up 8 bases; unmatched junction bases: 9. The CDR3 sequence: CATSKQGGLREKLFF. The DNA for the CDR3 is TGTGCCACCAGCAAACAGGGGGGTTTAAGGGAAAAACTGTTTTTT.

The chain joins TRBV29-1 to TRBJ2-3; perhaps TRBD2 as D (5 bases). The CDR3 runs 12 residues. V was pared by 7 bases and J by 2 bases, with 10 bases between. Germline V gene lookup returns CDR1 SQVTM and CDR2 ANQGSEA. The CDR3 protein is CSERTSTDTQYF. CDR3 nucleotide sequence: TGCAGCGAGCGGACTTCCACAGATACGCAGTATTTT.

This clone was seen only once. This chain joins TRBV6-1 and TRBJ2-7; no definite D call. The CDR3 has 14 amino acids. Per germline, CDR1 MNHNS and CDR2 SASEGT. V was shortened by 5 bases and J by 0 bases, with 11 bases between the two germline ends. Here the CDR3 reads CASSRDMGSYEQYF. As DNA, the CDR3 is TGTGCCAGCAGTCGAGACATGGGCTCCTACGAGCAGTACTTC.

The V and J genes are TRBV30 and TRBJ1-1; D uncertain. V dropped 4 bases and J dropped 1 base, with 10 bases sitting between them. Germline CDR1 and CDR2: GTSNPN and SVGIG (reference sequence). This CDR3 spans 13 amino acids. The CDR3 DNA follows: TGTGCCTGGAAAGTTCGGGGGAACACTGAAGCTTTCTTT. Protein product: CAWKVRGNTEAFF.

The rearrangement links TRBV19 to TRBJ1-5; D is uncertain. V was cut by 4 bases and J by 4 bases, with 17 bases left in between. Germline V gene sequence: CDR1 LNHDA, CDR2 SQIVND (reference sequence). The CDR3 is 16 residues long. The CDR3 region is CASSRFGLEGNQPQHF. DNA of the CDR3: TGTGCCAGTAGTAGGTTTGGATTGGAGGGTAATCAGCCCCAGCATTTT. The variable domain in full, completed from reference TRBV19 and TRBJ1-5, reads DGGITQSPKYLFRKEGQNVTLSCEQNLNHDAMYWYRQDPGQGLRLIYYSQIVNDFQKGDIAEGYSVSREKKESFPLTVTSAQKNPTAFYLCASSRFGLEGNQPQHFGDGTRLSIL.

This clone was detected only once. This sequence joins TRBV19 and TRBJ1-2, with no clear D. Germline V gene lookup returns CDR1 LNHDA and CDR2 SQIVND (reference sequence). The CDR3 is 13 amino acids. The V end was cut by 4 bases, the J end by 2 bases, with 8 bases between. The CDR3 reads CASSTRTNYGYTF. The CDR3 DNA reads TGTGCCAGTAGTACTAGAACCAACTATGGCTACACCTTC.

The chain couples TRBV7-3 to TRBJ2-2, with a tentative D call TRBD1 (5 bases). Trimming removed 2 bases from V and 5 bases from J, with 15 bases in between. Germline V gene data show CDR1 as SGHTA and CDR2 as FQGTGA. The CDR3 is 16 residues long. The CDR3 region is CASSLSQTPGTGELFF. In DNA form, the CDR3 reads TGTGCCAGCAGCTTATCCCAAACCCCAGGGACCGGGGAGCTGTTTTTT.

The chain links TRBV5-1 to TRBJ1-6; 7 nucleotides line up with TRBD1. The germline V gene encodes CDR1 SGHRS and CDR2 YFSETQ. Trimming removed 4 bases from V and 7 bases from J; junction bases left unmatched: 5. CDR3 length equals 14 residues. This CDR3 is CASSPGTENSPLHF. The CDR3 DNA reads TGCGCCAGCAGCCCCGGGACAGAGAATTCACCCCTCCACTTT. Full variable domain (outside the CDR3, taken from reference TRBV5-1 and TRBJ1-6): KAGVTQTPRYLIKTRGQQVTLSCSPISGHRSVSWYQQTPGQGLQFLFEYFSETQRNKGNFPGRFSGRQFSNSRSEMNVSTLELGDSALYLCASSPGTENSPLHFGNGTRLTVT.

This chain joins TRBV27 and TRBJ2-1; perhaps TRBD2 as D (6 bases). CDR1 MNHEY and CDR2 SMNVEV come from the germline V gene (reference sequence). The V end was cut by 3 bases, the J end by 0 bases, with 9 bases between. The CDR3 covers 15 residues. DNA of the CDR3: TGTGCCAGCAGTTTCGACGGGAGCTCCTACAATGAGCAGTTCTTC. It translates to CASSFDGSSYNEQFF.

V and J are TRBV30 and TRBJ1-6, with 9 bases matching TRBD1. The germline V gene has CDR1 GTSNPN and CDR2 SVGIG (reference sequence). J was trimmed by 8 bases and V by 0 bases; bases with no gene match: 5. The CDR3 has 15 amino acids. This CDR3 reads CAWSVWDRDYSPLHF. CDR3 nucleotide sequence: TGTGCCTGGAGTGTATGGGACAGGGATTATTCACCCCTCCACTTT. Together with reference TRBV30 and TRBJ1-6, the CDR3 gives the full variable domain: SQTIHQWPATLVQPVGSPLSLECTVEGTSNPNLYWYRQAAGRGLQLLFYSVGIGQISSEVPQNLSASRPQDRQFILSSKKLLLSDSGFYLCAWSVWDRDYSPLHFGNGTRLTVT.

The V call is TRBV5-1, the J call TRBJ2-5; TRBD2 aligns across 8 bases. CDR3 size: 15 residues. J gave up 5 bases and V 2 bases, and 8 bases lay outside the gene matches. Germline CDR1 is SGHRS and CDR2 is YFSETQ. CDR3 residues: CASSFGRGGDETQYF. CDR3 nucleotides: TGCGCCAGCAGCTTCGGGAGGGGAGGGGACGAGACCCAGTACTTC.

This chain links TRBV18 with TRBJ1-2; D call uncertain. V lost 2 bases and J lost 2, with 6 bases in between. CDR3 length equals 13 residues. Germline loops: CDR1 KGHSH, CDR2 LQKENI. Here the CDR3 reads CASSPTLNYGYTF. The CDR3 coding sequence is TGTGCCAGCTCACCAACCTTAAACTATGGCTACACCTTC.

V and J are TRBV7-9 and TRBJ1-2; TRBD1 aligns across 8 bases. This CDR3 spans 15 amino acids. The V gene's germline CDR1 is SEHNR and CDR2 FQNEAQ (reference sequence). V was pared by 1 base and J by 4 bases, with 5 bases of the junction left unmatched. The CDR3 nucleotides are TGTGCCAGCAGCTTAGGACAGGGGCTGTTCTATGGCTACACCTTC. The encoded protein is CASSLGQGLFYGYTF.

The CDR3 protein is CATSRERGGRETQYF. The CDR3 region has the DNA TGTGCCACCAGCAGAGAAAGAGGGGGCAGGGAGACCCAGTACTTC. V is TRBV15 and J is TRBJ2-5; 7 bases are a match to TRBD1. The trim removed 0 bases at V and 5 bases at J, leaving 6 bases unmatched. The length of the CDR3 is 15 residues. The germline gives CDR1 LNHNV, CDR2 YYDKDF (reference sequence).

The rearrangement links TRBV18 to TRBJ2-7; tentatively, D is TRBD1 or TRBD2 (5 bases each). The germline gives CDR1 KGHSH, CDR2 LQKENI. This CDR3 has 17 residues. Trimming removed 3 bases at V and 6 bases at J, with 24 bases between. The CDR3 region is CASSPRQGRGSIPEQYF. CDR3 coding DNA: TGTGCCAGCTCACCGAGGCAGGGACGGGGCTCTATCCCCGAGCAGTACTTC. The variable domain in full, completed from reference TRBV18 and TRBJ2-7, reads NAGVMQNPRHLVRRRGQEARLRCSPMKGHSHVYWYRQLPEEGLKFMVYLQKENIIDESGMPKERFSAEFPKEGPSILRIQQVVRGDSAAYFCASSPRQGRGSIPEQYFGPGTRLTVT.

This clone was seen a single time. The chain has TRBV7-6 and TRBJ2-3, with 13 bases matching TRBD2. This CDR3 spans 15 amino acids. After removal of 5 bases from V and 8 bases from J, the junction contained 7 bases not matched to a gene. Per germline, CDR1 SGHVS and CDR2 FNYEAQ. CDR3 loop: CASSGTSGRDGTQYF. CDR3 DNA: TGTGCCAGCAGCGGAACTAGCGGGAGGGATGGTACGCAGTATTTT.

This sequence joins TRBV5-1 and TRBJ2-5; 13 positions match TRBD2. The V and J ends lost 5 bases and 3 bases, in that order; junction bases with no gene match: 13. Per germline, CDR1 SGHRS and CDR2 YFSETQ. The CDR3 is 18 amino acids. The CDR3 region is CASSRGGLAGAVKETQYF. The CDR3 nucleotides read TGCGCCAGCAGTAGAGGCGGACTAGCGGGGGCTGTGAAAGAGACCCAGTACTTC.

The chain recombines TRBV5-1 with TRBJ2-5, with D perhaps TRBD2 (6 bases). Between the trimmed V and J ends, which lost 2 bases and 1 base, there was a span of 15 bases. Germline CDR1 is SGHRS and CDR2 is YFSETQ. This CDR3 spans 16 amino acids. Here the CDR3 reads CASSLLRGDSQETQYF. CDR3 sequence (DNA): TGCGCCAGCAGCTTACTCAGAGGGGACTCCCAAGAGACCCAGTACTTC. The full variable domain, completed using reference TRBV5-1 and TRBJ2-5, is KAGVTQTPRYLIKTRGQQVTLSCSPISGHRSVSWYQQTPGQGLQFLFEYFSETQRNKGNFPGRFSGRQFSNSRSEMNVSTLELGDSALYLCASSLLRGDSQETQYFGPGTRLLVL.

The CDR3 sequence: CASSPGLAEETQYF. As DNA, the CDR3 is TGCGCCAGCAGCCCCGGACTAGCGGAAGAGACCCAGTACTTC. The chain uses TRBV5-1 and TRBJ2-5; 10 bases match TRBD2. After removal of 4 bases from V and 3 bases from J, the junction contained 3 bases not matched to a gene. CDR1 and CDR2 (germline): SGHRS, YFSETQ. The CDR3 spans 14 residues.

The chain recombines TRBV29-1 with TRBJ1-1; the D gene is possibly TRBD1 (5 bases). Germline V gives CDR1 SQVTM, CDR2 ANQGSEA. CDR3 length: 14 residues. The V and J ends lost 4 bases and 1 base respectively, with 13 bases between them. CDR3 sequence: CSVGKGRANTEAFF. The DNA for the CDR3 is TGCAGCGTTGGAAAGGGCAGGGCGAACACTGAAGCTTTCTTT.

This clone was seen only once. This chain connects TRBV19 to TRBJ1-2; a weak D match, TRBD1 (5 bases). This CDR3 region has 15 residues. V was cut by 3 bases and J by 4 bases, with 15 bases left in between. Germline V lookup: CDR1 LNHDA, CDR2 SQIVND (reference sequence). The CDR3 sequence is CASSIEGRDRYGYTF. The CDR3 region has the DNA TGTGCCAGTAGTATCGAGGGCAGGGACCGCTATGGCTACACCTTC.

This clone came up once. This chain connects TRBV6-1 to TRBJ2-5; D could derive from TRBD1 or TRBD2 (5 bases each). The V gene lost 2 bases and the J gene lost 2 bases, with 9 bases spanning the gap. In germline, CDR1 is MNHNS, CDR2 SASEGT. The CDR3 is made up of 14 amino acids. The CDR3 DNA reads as TGTGCCAGCAGTGAATCGGGACGTCAAGAGACCCAGTACTTC. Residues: CASSESGRQETQYF.

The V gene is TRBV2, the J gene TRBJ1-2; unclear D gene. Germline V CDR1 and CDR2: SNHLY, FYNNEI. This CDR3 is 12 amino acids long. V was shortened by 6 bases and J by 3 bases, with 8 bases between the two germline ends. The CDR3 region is CASSSADYGYTF. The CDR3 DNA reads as TGTGCCAGCAGCAGTGCGGACTATGGCTACACCTTC.

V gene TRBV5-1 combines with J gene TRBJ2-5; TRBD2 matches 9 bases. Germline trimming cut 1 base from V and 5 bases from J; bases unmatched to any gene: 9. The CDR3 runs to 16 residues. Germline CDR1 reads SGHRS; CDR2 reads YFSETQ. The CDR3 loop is CASSLMAGGPRETQYF. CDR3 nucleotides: TGCGCCAGCAGCTTGATGGCGGGAGGGCCCCGGGAGACCCAGTACTTC. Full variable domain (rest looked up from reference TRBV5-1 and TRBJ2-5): KAGVTQTPRYLIKTRGQQVTLSCSPISGHRSVSWYQQTPGQGLQFLFEYFSETQRNKGNFPGRFSGRQFSNSRSEMNVSTLELGDSALYLCASSLMAGGPRETQYFGPGTRLLVL.

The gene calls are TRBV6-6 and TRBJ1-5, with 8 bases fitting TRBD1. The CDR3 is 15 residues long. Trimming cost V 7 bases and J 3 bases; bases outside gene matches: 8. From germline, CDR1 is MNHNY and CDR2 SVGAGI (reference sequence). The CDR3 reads CASKPPGQVNQPQHF. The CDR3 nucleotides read TGTGCCAGCAAGCCTCCGGGACAGGTCAATCAGCCCCAGCATTTT.

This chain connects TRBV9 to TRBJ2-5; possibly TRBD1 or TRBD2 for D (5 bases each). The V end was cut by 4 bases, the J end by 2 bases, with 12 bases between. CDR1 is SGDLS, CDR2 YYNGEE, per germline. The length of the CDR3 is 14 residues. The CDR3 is CASSTGTLQETQYF. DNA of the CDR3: TGTGCCAGCAGCACTGGGACCCTTCAAGAGACCCAGTACTTC.